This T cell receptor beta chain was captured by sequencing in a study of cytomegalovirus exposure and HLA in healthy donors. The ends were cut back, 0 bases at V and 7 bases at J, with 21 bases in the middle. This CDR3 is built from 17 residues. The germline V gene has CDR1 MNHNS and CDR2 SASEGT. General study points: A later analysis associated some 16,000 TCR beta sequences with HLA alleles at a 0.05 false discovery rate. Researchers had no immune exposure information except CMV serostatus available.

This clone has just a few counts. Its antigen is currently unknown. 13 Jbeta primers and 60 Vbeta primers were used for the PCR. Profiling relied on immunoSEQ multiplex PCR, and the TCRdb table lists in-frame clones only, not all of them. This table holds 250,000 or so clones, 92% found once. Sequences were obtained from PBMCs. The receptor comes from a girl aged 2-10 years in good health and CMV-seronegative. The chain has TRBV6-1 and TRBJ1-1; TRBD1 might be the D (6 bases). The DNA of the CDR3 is TGTGCCAGCAGTGAAGCATTGTGGTTCCGGACAGCCCTTGAAGCTTTCTTT. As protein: CASSEALWFRTALEAFF.